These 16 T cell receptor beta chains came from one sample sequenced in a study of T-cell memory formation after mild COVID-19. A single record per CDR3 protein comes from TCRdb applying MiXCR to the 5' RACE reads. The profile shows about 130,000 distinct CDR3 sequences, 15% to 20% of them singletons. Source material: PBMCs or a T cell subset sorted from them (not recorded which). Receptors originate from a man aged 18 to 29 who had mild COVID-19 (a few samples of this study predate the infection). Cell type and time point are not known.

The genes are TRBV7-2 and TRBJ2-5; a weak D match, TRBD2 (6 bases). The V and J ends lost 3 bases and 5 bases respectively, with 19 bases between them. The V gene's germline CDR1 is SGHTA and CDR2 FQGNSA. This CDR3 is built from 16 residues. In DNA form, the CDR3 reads TGTGCCAGCAGCTTTGGCCCCCCGGGACTGGGGGAGACCCAGTACTTC. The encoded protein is CASSFGPPGLGETQYF.

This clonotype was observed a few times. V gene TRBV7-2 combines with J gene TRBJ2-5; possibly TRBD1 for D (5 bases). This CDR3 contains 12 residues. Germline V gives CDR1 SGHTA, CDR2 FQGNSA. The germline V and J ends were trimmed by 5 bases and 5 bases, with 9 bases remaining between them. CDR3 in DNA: TGTGCCAGCAGCGTGGGGCCCGAGACCCAGTACTTC. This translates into CASSVGPETQYF.

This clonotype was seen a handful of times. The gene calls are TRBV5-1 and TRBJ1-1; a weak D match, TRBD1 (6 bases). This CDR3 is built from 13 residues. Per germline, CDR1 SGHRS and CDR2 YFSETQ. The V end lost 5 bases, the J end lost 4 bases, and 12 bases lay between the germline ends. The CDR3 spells CASREQGGTEAFF. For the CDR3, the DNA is TGCGCCAGCAGAGAACAGGGTGGCACTGAAGCTTTCTTT.

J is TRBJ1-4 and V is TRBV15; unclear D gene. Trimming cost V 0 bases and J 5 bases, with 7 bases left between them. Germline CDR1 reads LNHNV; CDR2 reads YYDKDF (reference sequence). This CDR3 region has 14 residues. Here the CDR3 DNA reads TGTGCCACCAGCAGAGAGGCGGGGAATGAAAAACTGTTTTTT. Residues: CATSREAGNEKLFF.

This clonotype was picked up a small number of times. The CDR3 reads CASRDDPTNEKLFF. CDR3 coding DNA: TGCGCCAGCAGGGATGACCCAACTAATGAAAAACTGTTTTTT. The genes are TRBV5-1 and TRBJ1-4; D unclear. Germline CDR1 reads SGHRS; CDR2 reads YFSETQ. CDR3 size: 14 residues. V lost 5 bases and J lost 0, with 8 bases in between.

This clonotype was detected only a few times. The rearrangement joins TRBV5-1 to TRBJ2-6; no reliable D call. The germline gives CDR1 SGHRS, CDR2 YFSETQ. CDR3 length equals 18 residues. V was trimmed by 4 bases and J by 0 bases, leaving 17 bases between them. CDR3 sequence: CASSPTGDPSSGANVLTF. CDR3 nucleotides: TGCGCCAGCAGCCCAACCGGTGACCCCAGCTCTGGGGCCAACGTCCTGACTTTC.

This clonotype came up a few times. The chain's CDR3 is CASSPSGAGGQPQHF. The CDR3 DNA follows: TGTGCCAGCAGCCCCTCAGGGGCAGGGGGGCAGCCCCAGCATTTT. V is TRBV6-4 and J is TRBJ1-5, with 7 bases that match TRBD1. CDR1 is MRHNA, CDR2 SNTAGT, per germline. V was pared by 6 bases and J by 7 bases, with 12 bases of the junction left unmatched. The CDR3 is 15 amino acids.

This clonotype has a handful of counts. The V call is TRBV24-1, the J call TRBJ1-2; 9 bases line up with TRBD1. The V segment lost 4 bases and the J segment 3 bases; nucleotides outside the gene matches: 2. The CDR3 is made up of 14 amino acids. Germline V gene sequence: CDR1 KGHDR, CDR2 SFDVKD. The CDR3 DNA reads TGTGCCACCAGTGACTGGGACAGGGACTATGGCTACACCTTC. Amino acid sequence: CATSDWDRDYGYTF.

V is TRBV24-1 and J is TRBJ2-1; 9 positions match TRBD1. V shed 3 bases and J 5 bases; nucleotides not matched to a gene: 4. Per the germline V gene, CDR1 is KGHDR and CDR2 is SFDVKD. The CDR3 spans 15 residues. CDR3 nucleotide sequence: TGTGCCACCAGTGATCCGGGACAGGGCAACAATGAGCAGTTCTTC. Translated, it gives CATSDPGQGNNEQFF.

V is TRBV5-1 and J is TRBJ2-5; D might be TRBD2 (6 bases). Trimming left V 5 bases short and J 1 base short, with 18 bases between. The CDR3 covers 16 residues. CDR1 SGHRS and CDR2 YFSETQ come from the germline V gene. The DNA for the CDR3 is TGCGCCAGCAGACCGATTGGCGGGACGACCCAAGAGACCCAGTACTTC. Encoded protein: CASRPIGGTTQETQYF. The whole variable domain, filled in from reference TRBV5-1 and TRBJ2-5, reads KAGVTQTPRYLIKTRGQQVTLSCSPISGHRSVSWYQQTPGQGLQFLFEYFSETQRNKGNFPGRFSGRQFSNSRSEMNVSTLELGDSALYLCASRPIGGTTQETQYFGPGTRLLVL.

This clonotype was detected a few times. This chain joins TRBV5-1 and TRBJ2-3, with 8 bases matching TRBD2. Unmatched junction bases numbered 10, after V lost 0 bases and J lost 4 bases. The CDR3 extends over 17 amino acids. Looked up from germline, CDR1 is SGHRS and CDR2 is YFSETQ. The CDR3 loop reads CASSLAGRGAPPDTQYF. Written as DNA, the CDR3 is TGCGCCAGCAGCTTGGCCGGGAGGGGGGCCCCCCCAGATACGCAGTATTTT.

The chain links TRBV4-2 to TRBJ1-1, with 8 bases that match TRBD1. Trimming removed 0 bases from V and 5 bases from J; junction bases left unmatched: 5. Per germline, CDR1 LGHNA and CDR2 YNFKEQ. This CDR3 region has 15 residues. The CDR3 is CASSQDDRGGTEAFF. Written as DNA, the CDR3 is TGTGCCAGCAGCCAAGACGACAGGGGAGGGACTGAAGCTTTCTTT.

CDR3 nucleotides: TGTGCCAGCAGGCCAGGGAAAGGCAACACCGGGGAGCTGTTTTTT. It translates to CASRPGKGNTGELFF. The chain carries TRBV6-2 or TRBV6-3 and TRBJ2-2, with a tentative D call TRBD1 (5 bases). Germline V gene lookup returns CDR1 MNHEY and CDR2 SVGEGT. The CDR3 contains 15 residues. The V end was cut by 6 bases, the J end by 2 bases, with 13 bases between.

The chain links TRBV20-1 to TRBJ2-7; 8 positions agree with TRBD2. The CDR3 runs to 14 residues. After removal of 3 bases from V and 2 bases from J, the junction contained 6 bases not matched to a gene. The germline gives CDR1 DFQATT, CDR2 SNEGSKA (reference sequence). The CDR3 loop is CSARWRGATYEQYF. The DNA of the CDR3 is TGCAGTGCTAGGTGGCGGGGGGCTACCTACGAGCAGTACTTC.

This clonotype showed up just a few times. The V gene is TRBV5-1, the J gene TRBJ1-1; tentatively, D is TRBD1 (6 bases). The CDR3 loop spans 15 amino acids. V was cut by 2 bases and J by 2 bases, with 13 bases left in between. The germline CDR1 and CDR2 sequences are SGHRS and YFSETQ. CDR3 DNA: TGCGCCAGCAGCTTAGTCGCCAGGGGAAACACTGAAGCTTTCTTT. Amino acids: CASSLVARGNTEAFF. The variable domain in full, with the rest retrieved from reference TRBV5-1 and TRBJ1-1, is KAGVTQTPRYLIKTRGQQVTLSCSPISGHRSVSWYQQTPGQGLQFLFEYFSETQRNKGNFPGRFSGRQFSNSRSEMNVSTLELGDSALYLCASSLVARGNTEAFFGQGTRLTVV.

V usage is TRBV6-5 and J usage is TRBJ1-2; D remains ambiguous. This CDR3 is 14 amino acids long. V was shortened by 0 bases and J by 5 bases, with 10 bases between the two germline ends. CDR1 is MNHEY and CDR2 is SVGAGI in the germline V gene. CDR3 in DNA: TGTGCCAGCAGTTACTCAGACTACCCTTATGGCTACACCTTC. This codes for CASSYSDYPYGYTF.